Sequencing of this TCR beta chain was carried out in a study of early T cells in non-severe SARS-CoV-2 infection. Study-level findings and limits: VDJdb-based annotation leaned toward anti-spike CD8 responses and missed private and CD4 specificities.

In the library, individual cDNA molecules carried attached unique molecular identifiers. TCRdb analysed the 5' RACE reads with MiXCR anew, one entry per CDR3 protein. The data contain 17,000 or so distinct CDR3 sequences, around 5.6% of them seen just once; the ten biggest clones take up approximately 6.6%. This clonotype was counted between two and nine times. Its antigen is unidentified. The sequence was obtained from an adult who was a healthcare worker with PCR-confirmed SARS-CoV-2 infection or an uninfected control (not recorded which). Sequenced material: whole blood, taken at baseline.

The DNA of the CDR3 is TGTGCCAGCAGTTATAGGGGGGAGACCCAGTACTTC. It yields the protein CASSYRGETQYF. V is TRBV6-6 and J is TRBJ2-5, with D tentatively TRBD1 (6 bases). There are 12 residues in the CDR3. Germline V gene lookup returns CDR1 MNHNY and CDR2 SVGAGI (reference sequence). With 3 bases removed from V and 5 bases from J, the gap between germline ends came to 7 bases.